This is a list of T cell receptor beta chains from one sample in a study of Ad26.COV2.S vaccination and SARS-CoV-2 variants. Method: immunoSEQ multiplex PCR; TCRdb's copy keeps in-frame clones and lacks some. The table has hundreds of thousands of clones, 89% seen once. Sequences were derived from peripheral blood, sampled in a trial of Ad26.COV2.S vaccine versus placebo. The receptors here all came from a person between 18 and 60 years old who received the Ad26.COV2.S COVID-19 vaccine or a placebo. Each CDR3 is given with its conserved first and last residue. D genes are given only for firm matches. Clone size is stated in some rows and not others, as once, few, many or a class when expanded.

j_call v_call d_call clone_size cdr3_nt cdr3_aa
TRBJ2-1 TRBV9 . . TGTGCCAGCAGCCCGCTCGGCTCCTACAATGAGCAGTTCTTC CASSPLGSYNEQFF
TRBJ2-5 TRBV19 . . TGTGCCAGTAGTATAACGGGACACCCTCCAAGGGACCAGTACTTC CASSITGHPPRDQYF
TRBJ2-2 TRBV4-1 . . TGCGCCAGCAGCCAAGATCAGGGGCGCGGCACCGGGGAGCTGTTTTTT CASSQDQGRGTGELFF
TRBJ2-1 TRBV6-1 TRBD2 . TGTGCCAGCAGTGAAAATGGCCTAGCGGGAGTCAGCTCCTACAATGAGCAGTTCTTC CASSENGLAGVSSYNEQFF
TRBJ1-6 TRBV5-6 . . TGTGCCAGCAGCTTTTCAGGGAAAGTGAATTCACCCCTCCACTTT CASSFSGKVNSPLHF
TRBJ2-1 TRBV10-2 . once TGCGCCAGCAGTGAGTCGCGGCGGAGCTCCTACAATGAGCAGTTCTTC CASSESRRSSYNEQFF
TRBJ2-2 TRBV10-1 TRBD2 . TGCGCCAGCAGTGAGTCAATACTAGCGGCGAACACCGGGGAGCTGTTTTTT CASSESILAANTGELFF
TRBJ2-1 TRBV24-1 . . TGTGCCACCGAAGGACCCTCCTACAATGAGCAGTTCTTC CATEGPSYNEQFF
TRBJ2-5 TRBV18 TRBD1 . TGTGCCAGCTCACCACCGGTGGATCCAGGGGGTTCACAAGAGACCCAGTACTTC CASSPPVDPGGSQETQYF
TRBJ1-2 TRBV19 . . TGTGCCAGTTCATCACTACAGCCTAACTATGGCTACACCTTC CASSSLQPNYGYTF
TRBJ2-4 TRBV18 TRBD1 . TGTGCCAGCTCACCCCCGGGACAGATTAACAAAAACATTCAGTACTTC CASSPPGQINKNIQYF